This TCR beta chain appears in the sequencing data of a study of lymphopenia after photon versus proton radiotherapy. Study-wide findings and caveats: Proton therapy kept repertoires fairly stable, unlike photons, which gained effector/memory cells. After lymphocyte nadir, photon-treated repertoires showed oligoclonal expansion, especially CD8+ Temra. In patients who died, overall survival fell as post-nadir TCR diversity dropped more. Survival link was tested only in deceased patients; proton benefit remains a possibility.

Details on this clone: Its target is unknown.

The V segment lost 0 bases and the J segment 5 bases; nucleotides outside the gene matches: 6. Germline V gene data show CDR1 as GTSNPN and CDR2 as SVGIG (reference sequence). The CDR3 runs to 15 residues. Profiled with immunoSEQ multiplex PCR; TCRdb holds only in-frame clones, not every one. Of about 55,000 clones in the sample, approximately 84% were seen once. This chain connects TRBV30 to TRBJ1-2, with 10 bases identical to TRBD1. The source was peripheral blood, collected from a patient treated with proton-based radiotherapy. This sequence originates from a man in his sixties with pancreatic cancer. CDR3 protein: CAWSVRRTGGYGYTF. CDR3 sequence (DNA): TGTGCCTGGAGTGTACGTAGGACAGGGGGTTATGGCTACACCTTC.